This is a list of T cell receptor beta chains from one sample in a study of shared clonotypes between healthy human individuals. Clones were read by immunoSEQ multiplex PCR, and TCRdb kept only the in-frame ones, dropping some. The sample records some 2,500,000 clones, roughly 93% being singletons. The sequenced sample consisted of naive CD4+ T cells from PBMCs. The receptors were sampled from a man between 18 and 29 years old in good health. Some clones in this sample may be carry-over from other donors' samples. CDR3s include the opening cysteine and the closing phenylalanine or tryptophan. A D gene is named only where the DNA matches it firmly. Clone size appears in some rows only: once, few, many, or a class for an expanded clone.

j_call v_call clone_size d_call cdr3_nt cdr3_aa
TRBJ2-2 TRBV18 - - TGTGCCAGCTCCCCTCTCCCGGCAACTACCGGGGAGCTGTTTTTT CASSPLPATTGELFF
TRBJ2-2 TRBV4-1 - TRBD2 TGCGCCAGCAGCCAAGGTGACGGGAGGGTAAACACCGGGGAGCTGTTTTTT CASSQGDGRVNTGELFF
TRBJ1-2 TRBV10-3 - - TGTGCCATCAGCTCCGCAACCGGTAGGGATGGCTACACCTTC CAISSATGRDGYTF
TRBJ1-1 TRBV7-9 - - TGTGCCAGCAGCTTAGCAGGACAGAAAGCTTTCTTT CASSLAGQKAFF
TRBJ1-2 TRBV7-9 - - TGTGCCAGCAGCTTAGGTCCAGATAACTATGGCTACACCTTC CASSLGPDNYGYTF
TRBJ2-3 TRBV18 - TRBD1 TGTGCCAGCTCACTACAGGGGGTTCGGACAGATACGCAGTATTTT CASSLQGVRTDTQYF
TRBJ2-3 TRBV7-3 - - TGTGCCAGCAGCCCAAGCTCCGGGAGCCAAGGGAATACGCAGTATTTT CASSPSSGSQGNTQYF
TRBJ2-5 TRBV7-2 - - TGTGCCAGCAGCTTAGTTGGTGGGAGCGCCGTGGAGACCCAGTACTTC CASSLVGGSAVETQYF
TRBJ1-3 TRBV4-1 - - TGCGCCAGCAGCCTACTTCCGGTCTTCTCTTTCTCTGGAAACACCATATATTTT CASSLLPVFSFSGNTIYF
TRBJ1-1 TRBV7-9 once TRBD1 TGTGCCAGCAGCTTCATCCCGGGACAGGGGACGAACACTGAAGCTTTCTTT CASSFIPGQGTNTEAFF
TRBJ2-7 TRBV29-1 - TRBD2 TGCAGCGTTCGTTTAGGCCCGACGGGAGGTTGGTACGAGCAGTACTTC CSVRLGPTGGWYEQYF
TRBJ2-7 TRBV6-1 - - TGTGCCAGCAGACCGCCGGGACACTTCTACGAGCAGTACTTC CASRPPGHFYEQYF
TRBJ2-7 TRBV19 - - TGTGCCAGTAAGTACGAGGGCGAGCAGTACTTC CASKYEGEQYF
TRBJ2-5 TRBV18 - - TGTGCCAGCTCATCCCGGGACTCTCGAGAGACCCAGTACTTC CASSSRDSRETQYF
TRBJ2-1 TRBV28 - TRBD2 TGTGCCAGCAGTTTCTCTAGCGGGAGGGGCAATGAGCAGTTCTTC CASSFSSGRGNEQFF
TRBJ2-1 TRBV4-2 - TRBD2 TGTGCCAGCAGCCAAAGAGCGGGACCTGAGCAGTTCTTC CASSQRAGPEQFF
TRBJ2-6 TRBV7-3 - - TGTGCCAGCAGCTTATTTACCAGGGGCTCTGGGGCCAACGTCCTGACTTTC CASSLFTRGSGANVLTF
TRBJ2-5 TRBV5-1 - TRBD2 TGCGCCAGCAGCCCAGCCGGGGGGGAGACCCAGTACTTC CASSPAGGETQYF
TRBJ2-7 TRBV6-1 once - TGTGCCAGCAGGGCGAGGAGCAGGGGAACCTACGAGCAGTACTTC CASRARSRGTYEQYF
TRBJ2-1 TRBV28 - - TGTGCCAGCAGTTTAGCGGGCTATGAGCAGTTCTTC CASSLAGYEQFF
TRBJ2-7 TRBV28 - TRBD2 TGTGCCAGCAGTAGCCCGGGACTAGCCTACGAGCAGTACTTC CASSSPGLAYEQYF
TRBJ2-3 TRBV5-1 - TRBD2 TGCGCCAGCAGCTTGGGAGGACTAGCGGGAGGGCTCACAGATACGCAGTATTTT CASSLGGLAGGLTDTQYF
TRBJ2-1 TRBV7-2 - - TGTGCCAGCAGCTTTCGGGAGCGCTTGGGGTACAATGAGCAGTTCTTC CASSFRERLGYNEQFF
TRBJ1-1 TRBV6-6 few TRBD1 TGTGCCAGCAGTCTCAGGGGGCAGGCCCCTGAAGCTTTCTTT CASSLRGQAPEAFF
TRBJ2-1 TRBV6-4 - - TGTGCCAGCAGTGAGGAGCATATCAGTGAGCAGTTCTTC CASSEEHISEQFF
TRBJ2-7 TRBV2 - TRBD2 TGTGCCAGCAGTGAAAGACTAGCGGGAGGAAATACCTACGAGCAGTACTTC CASSERLAGGNTYEQYF
TRBJ1-3 TRBV7-6 - TRBD1 TGTGCCAGCAGCTTAGCCGGACAGGACGCGAACACCATATATTTT CASSLAGQDANTIYF
TRBJ2-2 TRBV28 - TRBD1 TGTGCCAGCAGAGGACAGGGTGATATCGCGAACACCGGGGAGCTGTTTTTT CASRGQGDIANTGELFF
TRBJ2-1 TRBV19 - - TGTGCCAGCCGATCAAGGGGTAGCGGCCCCACGGGGCAGTTCTTC CASRSRGSGPTGQFF
TRBJ1-2 TRBV7-9 - TRBD1 TGTGCCAGCAGCTTAGGACAGGGGCCCTCCTATGGCTACACCTTC CASSLGQGPSYGYTF
TRBJ2-7 TRBV28 - TRBD2 TGTGCCAGCAGTTCACCCTTGGGGACTAGCGGGAAGGACGAGCAGTACTTC CASSSPLGTSGKDEQYF
TRBJ1-2 TRBV2 once TRBD1 TGTGCCAGCAGCGCCGGACAGGGGGCCAACTATGGCTACACCTTC CASSAGQGANYGYTF
TRBJ1-1 TRBV18 - - TGTGCCAGCTCGCGTCTTTCGGGAAGAACTGAAGCTTTCTTT CASSRLSGRTEAFF
TRBJ1-1 TRBV6-5 - - TGTGCCAGCAGGGATCCCGGGACGGATCACACTGAAGCTTTCTTT CASRDPGTDHTEAFF
TRBJ2-1 TRBV18 - TRBD2 TGTGCCAGCTCCCGCCTAGCGGGAGGGCTTGTGGATGAGCAGTTCTTC CASSRLAGGLVDEQFF
TRBJ2-7 TRBV18 few TRBD1 TGTGCCAGCCAACTATCAGGGGGCTACGAGCAGTACTTC CASQLSGGYEQYF
TRBJ2-2 TRBV29-1 - - TGCAGCGTTGACCCCGCGGGACAGGTAGCGGGTGACACCGGGGAGCTGTTTTTT CSVDPAGQVAGDTGELFF
TRBJ2-7 TRBV18 - TRBD1 TGTGCCAGCTCACCCGGACAGGGAGGCGAGCAGTACTTC CASSPGQGGEQYF
TRBJ2-7 TRBV6-5 - - TGTGCCAGCAGTTCCACATCCTACGAGCAGTACTTC CASSSTSYEQYF
TRBJ2-7 TRBV5-4 - - TGTGCCAGCAGCTTGGTGACTAGGGGGGGTCGCGAGCAGTACTTC CASSLVTRGGREQYF
TRBJ1-3 TRBV7-2 - - TGTGCCAGCAGCTTAGGGATTCTCAAGGGAAACACCATATATTTT CASSLGILKGNTIYF
TRBJ1-4 TRBV5-4 - - TGTGCCAGCAGCCTGGGTGGGGGAATAAGGGAAAAACTGTTTTTT CASSLGGGIREKLFF
TRBJ2-2 TRBV19 - - TGTGCCAGTAGTATAACAGGGATCCGGGGAGGGGAGCTGTTTTTT CASSITGIRGGELFF
TRBJ2-1 TRBV4-1 - TRBD2 TGCGCCAGCAGCCAAGATTATGGTAGGGGACTAGTTTCCTACAATGAGCAGTTCTTC CASSQDYGRGLVSYNEQFF
TRBJ2-1 TRBV5-1 - TRBD2 TGCGCCAGCAGCGCCCTAGCGGGATCAGCCAATGAGCAGTTCTTC CASSALAGSANEQFF
TRBJ2-7 TRBV6-5 - TRBD1 TGTGCCAGCAGACCAGACAGGGATTTCCCCCACGAGCAGTACTTC CASRPDRDFPHEQYF
TRBJ2-3 TRBV28 - TRBD2 TGTGCCAGCAGTTTATCTCTCGGGACTAGCGGGAGTAGTGGCACAGATACGCAGTATTTT CASSLSLGTSGSSGTDTQYF
TRBJ2-1 TRBV28 - - TGTGCCAGCAGTTCCCCCTGGAGCCTGCCGATAAGCTCCTACAATGAGCAGTTCTTC CASSSPWSLPISSYNEQFF
TRBJ2-7 TRBV28 - - TGTGCCAGCACCCCGGGAGCCGACCCCTACGAGCAGTACTTC CASTPGADPYEQYF
TRBJ2-1 TRBV7-2 - - TGTGCCAGCAGCTTAGATCTCGGGAGTCGCAATGAGCAGTTCTTC CASSLDLGSRNEQFF
TRBJ1-2 TRBV4-1 - TRBD1 TGCGCCAGCAGTAGTGGACAGGGGGGACCCTCCGGCTACACCTTC CASSSGQGGPSGYTF
TRBJ2-2 TRBV27 once - TGTGCCAGCAGTTTATCAGTGCCCCCTTTTTGGGCGAACACCGGGGAGCTGTTTTTT CASSLSVPPFWANTGELFF
TRBJ2-7 TRBV14 - - TGTGCCAGCAGCCAAGTTGGCAGAAGCGAGCAGTACTTC CASSQVGRSEQYF
TRBJ2-3 TRBV7-9 - - TGTGCCAGCAGCTTAATGGGCACTCTCCCCGGAGATACGCAGTATTTT CASSLMGTLPGDTQYF